Listed below are T cell receptor beta chains from one sample, sequenced in a study of tumor-infiltrating lymphocytes in primary liver carcinoma. TCRdb re-called the multiplex PCR reads through MiXCR, storing one row per CDR3 protein. The repertoire holds 250,000 to 350,000 distinct CDR3 sequences, with roughly three fifths as singletons. Material for sequencing was peripheral blood. The receptors were sampled from a woman in her twenties or thirties with primary liver carcinoma and hepatitis B virus infection. The conserved cysteine and the conserved F or W are not part of the CDR3 here. Clone size is stated in some rows and not others, as once, few, many or a class when expanded.

j_call v_call clone_size cdr3_aa
TRBJ2-1 TRBV11-3 NA ASNSKSSGSNEQF
TRBJ2-3 TRBV6-2/TRBV6-3 once ASSYGYSTDTQY
TRBJ2-3 TRBV11-2 many ASRDDSGPTDTQY
TRBJ2-3 TRBV11-2 NA ASTDQVSSGSSDTQY
TRBJ2-1 TRBV14 NA ASSALGGPWDEQF
TRBJ2-5 TRBV4-1 NA ASSQAPRQGETQY
TRBJ1-2 TRBV18 few ASSQAPEPLGYT
TRBJ1-4 TRBV6-5 NA ASSPTLGATNEKLF
TRBJ2-1 TRBV29-1 many SVGLAGGFYNEQF
TRBJ2-7 TRBV5-1 NA ASSFDSYEQY
TRBJ2-3 TRBV6-5 NA ASSYLAGTDAQY
TRBJ2-5 TRBV29-1 NA IVGRGQETQY
TRBJ2-7 TRBV4-2 NA ASSQAWTGEPYPYEQY
TRBJ2-2 TRBV6-2/TRBV6-3 NA ASSYSKIGELF
TRBJ2-2 TRBV12-3/TRBV12-4 NA ASGGDQGGDLF
TRBJ2-7 TRBV7-9 once ASSLADRGKYEQY
TRBJ1-6 TRBV30 NA AWNYGGSDRAMGPLH
TRBJ1-6 TRBV4-2 once ANSQDSAINSPLH
TRBJ2-2 TRBV6-1 NA ASSAQGAHNTGELF
TRBJ2-5 TRBV11-2 NA ASSLVSGGSRQETQY
TRBJ2-7 TRBV28 NA ASTGANEYEQY
TRBJ2-3 TRBV5-1 NA ASSLELGTQY
TRBJ2-7 TRBV7-9 once ASSGLTYEQY
TRBJ2-1 TRBV19 NA ASRPLLGLVGGVYNEQF
TRBJ2-7 TRBV5-5 few ASSPRTSGGYHEQY
TRBJ1-1 TRBV29-1 many SVQQGWTEAF
TRBJ1-5 TRBV28 many ASSSPSGAGNQPQH
TRBJ2-7 TRBV11-2 NA TSRGLAFYEQY
TRBJ1-1 TRBV14 NA ASSQPGQAEDEAL
TRBJ2-1 TRBV11-2 many ASSPPKAGGLNEQF
TRBJ2-3 TRBV29-1 many SVDGRAGDTQY
TRBJ2-1 TRBV11-2 NA ASSKRATTPSNEQF
TRBJ1-5 TRBV28 few ASRLSNQPQH
TRBJ2-1 TRBV28 NA ASSHLSGGYNEQF
TRBJ2-7 TRBV12-3/TRBV12-4 NA AGSLGGVSSYEQY
TRBJ2-1 TRBV6-2/TRBV6-3 NA ASSYSSWELS
TRBJ2-5 TRBV7-2 NA ASSSGTGTTQY